These T cell receptor beta chains were read from a single sample in a study of shared clonotypes between healthy human individuals. TCRdb's copy holds only in-frame clones and misses some; the assay was immunoSEQ multiplex PCR. In the table there are around 1.9 million clones, roughly 95% of which are singletons. The specimen was naive CD8+ T cells from PBMCs. The receptors stem from a man aged 18 to 29 in good health. Some clones in this sample may be carry-over from other donors' samples. The CDR3 runs from the conserved cysteine through the conserved F or W. Each record gives: CDR3 DNA, CDR3 protein, D gene, J gene, clone size, V gene. D genes are given only for firm matches. The size of a clone is reported for some rows only, either as once, few or many, or as a class for expanded clones.

TGCGCCAGCAGTGAGGCCCCGCAGATCGAGCGGGGCCGCACAGATACGCAGTATTTT | CASSEAPQIERGRTDTQYF | TRBD2 | TRBJ2-3 | . | TRBV10-1
TGTGCCAGCAGCCAAGAACAGGGTTATAGCAATCAGCCCCAGCATTTT | CASSQEQGYSNQPQHF | . | TRBJ1-5 | once | TRBV7-9
TGTGCCAGCAGCCGAGAGATTGGGGTAGCGGGAGCGGGGCAGTACTTC | CASSREIGVAGAGQYF | TRBD2 | TRBJ2-7 | . | TRBV27
TGTGCCACCAGCAGAGGACTAGCGGGAGGGCTCGGGCAGTTCTTC | CATSRGLAGGLGQFF | TRBD2 | TRBJ2-1 | . | TRBV15
TGTGCCAGCAGTCCCCACCTTTCGACAGCGAACACTGAAGCTTTCTTT | CASSPHLSTANTEAFF | . | TRBJ1-1 | once | TRBV28
TGTGCCAGCAGTTGGGGACAGGGCTTTCAGCCCCAGCATTTT | CASSWGQGFQPQHF | TRBD1 | TRBJ1-5 | . | TRBV28
TGTGCCAGTAGCTGGACTAGCGATGCCTACAATGAGCAGTTCTTC | CASSWTSDAYNEQFF | TRBD2 | TRBJ2-1 | . | TRBV19
TGTGCCAGCAGTGTCAGACACGGTTTGACTGAAGCTTTCTTT | CASSVRHGLTEAFF | . | TRBJ1-1 | few | TRBV25-1
TGTGCCAGTAGTATGTTCCGCAGGGAGGATTACAATGAGCAGTTCTTC | CASSMFRREDYNEQFF | . | TRBJ2-1 | once | TRBV19
TGTGCCAGCAGTCCGTACGGACTAGCGGCCTCCTACAATGAGCAGTTCTTC | CASSPYGLAASYNEQFF | TRBD2 | TRBJ2-1 | . | TRBV27
TGTGCCATCAGTGTAGGTAGCGGACTTAGCACAGATACGCAGTATTTT | CAISVGSGLSTDTQYF | . | TRBJ2-3 | . | TRBV10-3
TGTGCCATCAGTGAAGCAGGGGCTGGAAACACCATATATTTT | CAISEAGAGNTIYF | . | TRBJ1-3 | . | TRBV10-3
TGCGCCAGCAGTGTAAGGGGTTGGTACACCTTC | CASSVRGWYTF | . | TRBJ1-2 | . | TRBV10-1
TGTGCCAGCAGTTTTGATGGGGACAGGGGTTCCTACGAGCAGTACTTC | CASSFDGDRGSYEQYF | TRBD1 | TRBJ2-7 | . | TRBV27
TGTGCCAGCAGTGGCAGGGTGAATGAGCAGTTCTTC | CASSGRVNEQFF | . | TRBJ2-1 | . | TRBV27
TGTGCCAGCAGCTTAGTGAGGGCAACTAATGAAAAACTGTTTTTT | CASSLVRATNEKLFF | . | TRBJ1-4 | . | TRBV7-9
TGTGCCAGCAGTTTATATCCCCAATCACTAGCTGGCAATGAGCAGTTCTTC | CASSLYPQSLAGNEQFF | . | TRBJ2-1 | . | TRBV27
TGTGCCAGCAGTTTCGGTGGGGGGACAGGGCGCCGGTATGGCTACACCTTC | CASSFGGGTGRRYGYTF | TRBD1 | TRBJ1-2 | . | TRBV28